This TCR beta chain was identified during a study of T cell responses to AZD1222 COVID-19 vaccine (dated by TCRdb to about 2021). Regarding the research as a whole: TCR sequencing covered more than 230 trial participants: 200 to 220 given two doses of AZD1222 and 26 given two doses of MenACWY control vaccine. Trial participants were enrolled by age into subgroups of 18-55, 56-69 and 70-plus years, and roughly 150, 30 and 60 TCR-sequenced participants, respectively, were included in these subgroups. General findings and caveats noted by the study authors: The 56-69-year group was small, and its depth increase did not reach significance, likely because of low power. Because no samples from the day 14 peak response were available, repertoires could be characterized only after the peak T cell response. Nearly half of unique spike-specific TCRs reportedly recognized epitopes outside regions mutated in the B.1.351 and B.1.1.7 variants. After two AZD1222 doses, both the breadth and the depth of spike-specific TCRs were significantly higher than at day 0 and than in MenACWY recipients. The vaccine-associated CD4 TCRs covered the entire spike protein, and the dominant responses fell in regions 160-218 and 743-854. Conclusions about previously exposed vaccinees are limited because only five or six AZD1222 recipients were SARS-CoV-2 seropositive at baseline. Participants were mostly white British and included more females than males, and it was suggested by the authors that clonal diversity may have been underestimated.

The CDR3 regions of human TCRbeta chains were subjected to immunosequencing. Under the source paper's analysis protocol: TCRs in the repertoires were matched against a reference library of SARS-CoV-2-specific TCRs that had been generated with the MIRA antigen-specificity platform. Breadth meant the fraction of unique TCRs that were SARS-CoV-2-associated, whereas depth meant the fraction of total T cells that were SARS-CoV-2-associated. Each spike-specific TCR was assigned to its reactive spike region and to a CD4 or CD8 class using the MIRA data. Log10-transformed breadth and depth values were compared by one-way ANOVA with Sidak's multiple comparisons tests. The clones in this table, taken by TCRdb from immuneACCESS, are in-frame only. Not every clone is retained; where verified, under half of the shortfall comes from an unresolved V gene, and the cause of the rest is unknown. Clonal size and the V and J genes are those of that table, whereas D and trimming came from the DNA. This sample gives some 110,000 clones in total; around 84% of them show up just once. Clones ranked in the top ten supply around 17% of the sample.

To note about this clone: What this receptor recognizes is not known. Base qualities are not recorded, but no much larger clone differs from it by a single base.

The time point label corresponds to: about 28 days (+/-7) after the second vaccine dose. AZD1222 recipients whose second dose came at about 4 weeks and those whose second dose came at about 12 weeks were combined into one group, since spike-specific TCR depth and breadth did not differ between the two schedules. Vaccinee samples were obtained from the UK trials COV001 and COV002, which included a single-blind randomized controlled phase 2/3 trial of AZD1222 (ChAdOx1 nCoV-19) in healthy adults. Trial participant PBMC samples were collected at day 0 and day 28 after the second dose for TCRbeta chain sequencing. Counted from cysteine to phenylalanine, this CDR3 has 13 amino acids. This entry keeps only the CDR3 DNA: 39 bases, framed from base 1. The germline V gene encodes CDR1 LGHNT and CDR2 FRNRAP. Deletion took 7 bases off V and 4 bases off J, with a span of 13 bases between the germline ends.

The sequence was obtained from an adult who received the AZD1222 COVID-19 vaccine. Sequenced material: peripheral blood, taken 28 days after the second AZD1222 dose. The sequence links TRBV12-5 to TRBJ1-1; the best D guess is TRBD1, with 6 bases matching. The CDR3 protein sequence reads: CASAPDRSTEAFF. In nucleotides, the sequence is TGTGCTAGTGCCCCGGACAGAAGCACTGAAGCTTTCTTT. Extended through the reference TRBV12-5 and TRBJ1-1 proteins, this CDR3 yields the full variable domain: DARVTQTPRHKVTEMGQEVTMRCQPILGHNTVFWYRQTMMQGLELLAYFRNRAPLDDSGMPKDRFSAEMPDATLATLKIQPSEPRDSAVYFCASAPDRSTEAFFGQGTRLTVV.